This T cell receptor beta chain appears in the sequencing data of a study of blood T cells in healthy people across ages. At the level of the study: For every two T cells, template switching captured about one barcoded beta molecule. Whole-study results and caveats: The study regarded diversity estimates from one million T cells as underestimates.

For the second PCR, which ran for 7 to 11 cycles, a sample-barcoded 5' primer and a J-beta primer mix were used. Each cDNA molecule, via a template-switch adaptor with 12 random nucleotides, was tagged. Via MiXCR, TCRdb re-called the 5' RACE reads, giving one row per CDR3 protein. The table has about a million distinct CDR3 sequences, roughly two fifths seen once. A word on this clonotype: Antigen unknown.

The clonotype originates from a man younger than 35 in good health. The sequenced sample was blood.

CDR3 amino acids: CASSAPVGVGVNYGYTF. CDR3 nucleotide sequence: TGTGCCAGCAGTGCTCCTGTTGGGGTAGGGGTTAACTATGGCTACACCTTC. The rearrangement joins TRBV6-1 to TRBJ1-2, with a weak D call TRBD1 (5 bases). CDR3 length: 17 amino acids. In germline, CDR1 is MNHNS, CDR2 SASEGT. Trimming removed 4 bases at V and 1 base at J, with 19 bases between.